What follows are 27 T cell receptor beta chains derived from one specimen sequenced in a study of patients and donors after allogeneic stem cell transplantation. TCRdb reprocessed the RT-PCR reads with MiXCR, giving one entry per CDR3 protein. The sample has approximately 200,000 distinct CDR3 sequences; about 14% are singletons. The sequenced sample was blood, either unsorted or a sorted T cell fraction (not recorded which). The receptors shown here come from a human donor who was either an allogeneic HSCT recipient or a stem cell or donor lymphocyte infusion donor (not recorded which). It is not recorded whose cells these are; they may come from a transplant donor.

J is TRBJ1-3 and V is TRBV2; possible D gene TRBD1, 5 bases. This CDR3 has 14 residues. Trimming cost V 7 bases and J 0 bases, with 10 bases left between them. Germline V gene sequence: CDR1 SNHLY, CDR2 FYNNEI. The CDR3 is CASNPTVSGNTIYF. Written as DNA, the CDR3 is TGTGCCAGCAACCCGACAGTCTCTGGAAACACCATATATTTT.

Only a few counts were recorded for this clonotype. This rearrangement joins TRBV20-1 to TRBJ2-2, with D tentatively TRBD1 (6 bases). This CDR3 comprises 15 residues. Trimming left V 0 bases short and J 4 bases short, with 12 bases between. CDR1 and CDR2 from the germline V gene are DFQATT and SNEGSKA (reference sequence). The CDR3 DNA reads as TGCAGTGCTAGAGATAACAGGGTCCGCACCGGGGAGCTGTTTTTT. Amino acids: CSARDNRVRTGELFF.

This chain connects TRBV5-1 to TRBJ1-2, with D perhaps matching TRBD1 (6 bases). V lost 2 bases and J lost 4, with 12 bases in between. The CDR3 length is 14 residues. Per germline, CDR1 SGHRS and CDR2 YFSETQ. The CDR3 protein is CASSFRTDFYGYTF. CDR3 nucleotide sequence: TGCGCCAGCAGCTTCCGGACAGATTTCTATGGCTACACCTTC. Together with reference TRBV5-1 and TRBJ1-2, the CDR3 gives the full variable domain: KAGVTQTPRYLIKTRGQQVTLSCSPISGHRSVSWYQQTPGQGLQFLFEYFSETQRNKGNFPGRFSGRQFSNSRSEMNVSTLELGDSALYLCASSFRTDFYGYTFGSGTRLTVV.

The chain employs TRBV2 and TRBJ1-4, with 9 nucleotides matching TRBD1. The CDR3 runs to 16 residues. Germline lookup yields CDR1 SNHLY and CDR2 FYNNEI. Trimming at V came to 7 bases and at J to 8 bases, leaving 14 bases not matched to a gene. In nucleotides, the CDR3 is TGTGCCAGCATAGGTCGGGCGGGACAGGGAAGAGAAAAACTGTTTTTT. Translated: CASIGRAGQGREKLFF.

This chain links TRBV4-2 with TRBJ1-2; tentatively, D is TRBD1 (5 bases). Germline V gives CDR1 LGHNA, CDR2 YNFKEQ. The CDR3 is 16 amino acids. The germline V and J ends were trimmed by 0 bases and 5 bases, with 16 bases remaining between them. The CDR3 region is CASSQDTQGSGYGYTF. For the CDR3, the DNA is TGTGCCAGCAGCCAAGATACCCAGGGTTCTGGATATGGCTACACCTTC.

The V and J genes are TRBV11-2 and TRBJ2-2; 12 bases line up with TRBD2. The CDR3 has 19 amino acids. In germline, CDR1 is SGHAT, CDR2 FQNNGV. The V segment lost 5 bases and the J segment 0 bases; nucleotides outside the gene matches: 10. The CDR3 nucleotides are TGTGCCAGCAGCCTCCGACTAGCGGGGGTTACCGCGAACACCGGGGAGCTGTTTTTT. Translated, it gives CASSLRLAGVTANTGELFF.

The table lists this clonotype with a few counts. The rearrangement uses TRBV5-1 and TRBJ1-2; a weak D match, TRBD1 (5 bases). V dropped 4 bases and J dropped 4 bases, with 14 bases sitting between them. This CDR3 comprises 14 residues. Germline V lookup: CDR1 SGHRS, CDR2 YFSETQ. CDR3 region: CASSPAGESYGYTF. The CDR3 nucleotides are TGCGCCAGCAGCCCGGCGGGGGAGTCCTATGGCTACACCTTC.

This sequence joins TRBV24-1 and TRBJ2-3; 10 bases are a match to TRBD2. Germline CDR1 KGHDR, CDR2 SFDVKD. V shed 4 bases and J 3 bases; nucleotides not matched to a gene: 6. The CDR3 is made up of 16 amino acids. CDR3 nucleotides: TGTGCCACCAGTGACCCTAGCGGGAGAGGGACAGATACGCAGTATTTT. This gives the protein CATSDPSGRGTDTQYF.

Ten or more counts support this clonotype. V usage is TRBV25-1 and J usage is TRBJ1-4; D is perhaps TRBD1 (5 bases). CDR1 MGHDK and CDR2 SYGVNS come from the germline V gene. The CDR3 runs 14 residues. V was shortened by 3 bases and J by 5 bases, with 10 bases between the two germline ends. DNA of the CDR3: TGTGCCAGCAGTGAGCCAGGGTCCAATGAAAAACTGTTTTTT. It specifies CASSEPGSNEKLFF.

A few counts support this clonotype. This chain links TRBV5-1 with TRBJ1-3; TRBD1 might be the D (5 bases). V lost 2 bases to trimming and J lost 0 bases, with 12 bases between them. Germline V gene sequence: CDR1 SGHRS, CDR2 YFSETQ. The CDR3 is made up of 16 amino acids. The CDR3 sequence is CASSLTGPNSGNTIYF. The CDR3 nucleotides read TGCGCCAGCAGCTTAACGGGGCCGAACTCTGGAAACACCATATATTTT.

This clonotype occurred many times. The chain has TRBV5-1 and TRBJ1-1; 10 bases map to TRBD1. CDR1 SGHRS and CDR2 YFSETQ come from the germline V gene. This CDR3 has 15 amino acids. Trimming at V came to 7 bases and at J to 4 bases, leaving 10 bases not matched to a gene. In DNA, the CDR3 is TGCGCCAGCTCCCAAACCGGGACAGGGGCCACTGAAGCTTTCTTT. It yields the protein CASSQTGTGATEAFF.

This clonotype was recorded a few times. The rearrangement joins TRBV20-1 to TRBJ1-4; D might be TRBD1 (5 bases). CDR1 is DFQATT, CDR2 SNEGSKA, per germline (reference sequence). The CDR3 covers 14 residues. Trimming shortened V by 5 bases and J by 3 bases, and 13 bases separated the two germline ends. The CDR3 DNA is TGCAGTGCTGCCCGGGACGGATCTAATGAAAAACTGTTTTTT. The encoded protein is CSAARDGSNEKLFF.

This clonotype was seen once. J is TRBJ2-2 and V is TRBV5-1; TRBD1 aligns across 7 bases. The germline V gene encodes CDR1 SGHRS and CDR2 YFSETQ. The CDR3 spans 14 residues. V gave up 2 bases and J gave up 7 bases; unmatched junction bases: 5. In DNA, the CDR3 is TGCGCCAGCAGCTTACAGGGGATTGTCGGGGAGCTGTTTTTT. It codes for CASSLQGIVGELFF.

The table lists this clonotype with a few counts. V usage is TRBV20-1 and J usage is TRBJ2-3; TRBD2 matches 14 bases. The CDR3 sequence is 18 residues long. V gave up 2 bases and J gave up 0 bases; unmatched junction bases: 7. Germline assignment: CDR1 DFQATT and CDR2 SNEGSKA (reference sequence). The CDR3 spells CSARSGLAGGLSTDTQYF. CDR3 nucleotide sequence: TGCAGTGCTAGAAGCGGACTAGCGGGAGGCCTTAGCACAGATACGCAGTATTTT.

This rearrangement joins TRBV7-8 to TRBJ2-1; no reliable D call. Per the germline V gene, CDR1 is SGHVS and CDR2 is FQNEAQ. CDR3 size: 13 residues. Trimming cost V 4 bases and J 7 bases, with 11 bases left between them. The CDR3 region is CASSSEFWNEQFF. In DNA form, the CDR3 reads TGTGCCAGCAGCTCGGAGTTCTGGAATGAGCAGTTCTTC. Looking up the rest from reference TRBV7-8 and TRBJ2-1 gives the full variable domain: GAGVSQSPRYKVAKRGQDVALRCDPISGHVSLFWYQQALGQGPEFLTYFQNEAQLDKSGLPSDRFFAERPEGSVSTLKIQRTQQEDSAVYLCASSSEFWNEQFFGPGTRLTVL.

This clonotype was observed at least ten times. This chain joins TRBV12-1 and TRBJ2-7. TRBV12-1 is reported as a pseudogene. The CDR3 length is 14 residues. CDR3 amino acids: CASSFGPDRNEQYF. DNA for the CDR3: TGTGCCAGCAGCTTTGGGCCGGATAGGAACGAGCAGTACTTC.

CDR3 DNA sequence: TGCGCCAGCAGCCGGACAGTGACTAGTGATGAGCAGTTCTTC. Residues: CASSRTVTSDEQFF. The J gene is TRBJ2-1, the V gene TRBV5-1; D is possibly TRBD1 or TRBD2 (6 bases each). The CDR3 length is 14 residues. The germline V and J ends were trimmed by 4 bases and 8 bases, with 16 bases remaining between them. Per germline, CDR1 SGHRS and CDR2 YFSETQ.

The rearrangement links TRBV7-2 to TRBJ1-5; the D gene is possibly TRBD1 (5 bases). Trimming shortened V by 1 base and J by 5 bases, and 12 bases separated the two germline ends. Germline V gene data show CDR1 as SGHTA and CDR2 as FQGNSA. The CDR3 loop spans 15 amino acids. The CDR3 region is CASSLEGRNDQPQHF. Here the CDR3 DNA reads TGTGCCAGCAGCTTAGAGGGGCGCAATGATCAGCCCCAGCATTTT. The whole variable domain, filled in from reference TRBV7-2 and TRBJ1-5, reads GAGVSQSPSNKVTEKGKDVELRCDPISGHTALYWYRQSLGQGLEFLIYFQGNSAPDKSGLPSDRFSAERTGGSVSTLTIQRTQQEDSAVYLCASSLEGRNDQPQHFGDGTRLSIL.

This clonotype was observed many times. This chain uses TRBV4-2 with TRBJ1-5; 7 bases match TRBD1. Germline V gene data show CDR1 as LGHNA and CDR2 as YNFKEQ. The V and J ends lost 1 base and 7 bases, in that order; junction bases with no gene match: 4. The CDR3 is 14 residues long. CDR3 sequence: CASSQGGGGQPQHF. The CDR3 bases are TGTGCCAGCAGCCAAGGTGGAGGGGGCCAGCCCCAGCATTTT.

This clonotype was detected only a few times. The chain links TRBV9 to TRBJ2-3; D uncertain. V was shortened by 0 bases and J by 0 bases, with 14 bases between the two germline ends. The CDR3 is made up of 17 amino acids. CDR1 and CDR2 (germline): SGDLS, YYNGEE. CDR3: CASSVGPRTSSTDTQYF. In DNA form, the CDR3 reads TGTGCCAGCAGCGTAGGACCGAGGACGTCTAGCACAGATACGCAGTATTTT. The full variable domain, in which reference TRBV9 and TRBJ2-3 provide the parts outside the CDR3, is DSGVTQTPKHLITATGQRVTLRCSPRSGDLSVYWYQQSLDQGLQFLIQYYNGEERAKGNILERFSAQQFPDLHSELNLSSLELGDSALYFCASSVGPRTSSTDTQYFGPGTRLTVL.

The chain carries TRBV3-1 and TRBJ1-3, with TRBD1 matching over 7 bases. Germline CDR1 and CDR2: LGHDT and YNNKEL (reference sequence). Trimming cost V 6 bases and J 2 bases; bases outside gene matches: 4. This CDR3 spans 14 amino acids. The CDR3 is CASSWTGPGNTIYF. The CDR3, as DNA: TGTGCCAGCAGTTGGACAGGCCCTGGAAACACCATATATTTT.

The V gene is TRBV7-8, the J gene TRBJ2-2, with TRBD2 as a possible D gene (6 bases). V lost 3 bases and J 4 bases, leaving 15 bases between the germline ends. The CDR3 is 16 residues long. CDR1 and CDR2 (germline): SGHVS, FQNEAQ. CDR3 residues: CASSFPPGSPTGELFF. In DNA form, the CDR3 reads TGTGCCAGCAGCTTCCCACCCGGGAGCCCCACCGGGGAGCTGTTTTTT.

The chain carries TRBV3-1 and TRBJ2-1; the D is unclear. The V and J ends lost 0 bases and 10 bases respectively, with 7 bases between them. This CDR3 contains 12 residues. Per the germline V gene, CDR1 is LGHDT and CDR2 is YNNKEL (reference sequence). The CDR3 bases are TGTGCCAGCAGCCAAGATTCCCCGGAGCAGTTCTTC. The encoded protein is CASSQDSPEQFF.

In its sample, this clonotype was seen a few times. The chain combines TRBV7-8 with TRBJ1-6; TRBD1 aligns across 9 bases. The CDR3 sequence is 15 residues long. The V and J ends lost 5 bases and 6 bases, in that order; junction bases with no gene match: 5. Germline CDR1 and CDR2: SGHVS and FQNEAQ. The CDR3, as DNA: TGTGCCAGCAGCCCACAGGGGGCTGTTAATTCACCCCTCCACTTT. Amino acids: CASSPQGAVNSPLHF.

This sequence joins TRBV12-5 and TRBJ2-7, with no clear D. Germline V gene lookup returns CDR1 LGHNT and CDR2 FRNRAP. There are 15 residues in the CDR3. Deletions cut 2 bases from V and 5 bases from J, with 16 bases between. The CDR3 region has the DNA TGTGCTAGTGGTTTGTCAAGTTCGTATACGGACGAGCAGTACTTC. Residues: CASGLSSSYTDEQYF.

At least ten counts were recorded for this clonotype. The V and J genes are TRBV3-1 and TRBJ2-3; TRBD1 aligns across 9 bases. V was clipped by 4 bases and J by 3 bases; unmatched bases: 8. The CDR3 covers 16 residues. CDR1 is LGHDT, CDR2 YNNKEL, per germline (reference sequence). DNA of the CDR3: TGTGCCAGCAGCCTCGGACAGGGGAGGAATACAGATACGCAGTATTTT. Protein product: CASSLGQGRNTDTQYF.

The chain combines TRBV20-1 with TRBJ2-7; D could derive from TRBD1 or TRBD2 (7 bases each). The V gene lost 6 bases and the J gene lost 6 bases, with 24 bases spanning the gap. The CDR3 length is 15 residues. Germline lookup yields CDR1 DFQATT and CDR2 SNEGSKA (reference sequence). This chain's CDR3 is CSAPLSGGAGGEQYF. For the CDR3, the DNA is TGCAGTGCCCCCCTCTCGGGGGGCGCAGGGGGCGAGCAGTACTTC.